This entry lists 22 T cell receptor beta chains sequenced from one sample in a study of tumor-infiltrating lymphocytes in primary liver carcinoma (TCRdb year 2017). RNA from unsorted whole blood was extracted with TRIzol reagent, and germline DNA was obtained with the DNeasy Blood & Tissue kit. The data were produced on an Illumina HiSeq 2500. A constant-region primer and ProtoScript II reverse transcriptase were used to reverse-transcribe TCRbeta-specific cDNA from approximately 500 ng total RNA. TCRbeta libraries were built with three nested multiplex PCR rounds, a slightly modified ARM-PCR procedure. Multiplex TRBV1-TRBV30 forward primers and a Cbeta reverse primer were used in the first two PCR rounds, each of which was run for roughly 9 cycles. TCRdb trimmed public reads at Q25 via fastp, called clones via MiXCR and kept in-frame beta chains. Here each entry gathers all rows of one CDR3 protein and keeps the most common genes and DNA. The sample includes some 320,000 distinct CDR3 sequences, with 65% observed a single time. The ten largest make up more than 8.5% of the sample.

Material: peripheral blood. These receptors were taken from a man aged 35-49 years with primary liver carcinoma and hepatitis B virus infection.

This clonotype was counted once. This may be a read error, as it is one base from a much larger clone. This chain joins TRBV4-3 and TRBJ2-5; the match to TRBD1 covers 11 bases. Germline CDR1 reads LGHNA; CDR2 reads YSLEER. CDR3 size: 16 residues. This CDR3 reads CASSQEGTGGVETRYF. The CDR3 DNA reads TGCGCCAGCAGCCAAGAAGGGACAGGGGGAGTGGAGACCCGGTACTTC.

Regarding this clonotype: The germline gene is not matched at one end of the junction; a read error may be the cause. This chain joins TRBV7-9 and TRBJ1-1; 7 positions match TRBD1. CDR1 is SEHNR and CDR2 is FQNEAQ in the germline V gene (reference sequence). The CDR3 is made up of 14 amino acids. This CDR3 reads CAGSPDRVNTEAFF. The CDR3 nucleotides read TGTGCCGGCAGCCCAGACAGGGTGAACACTGAAGCTTTCTTT.

About this clonotype: This may stem from a read error, because a much larger clone lies one nucleotide away. Because the CDR3 is missing its conserved closing phenylalanine or tryptophan, this is likely a read error. This sequence joins TRBV5-6 and TRBJ2-7; a possible D gene is TRBD2 (6 bases). CDR1 and CDR2 (germline): SGHDT, YYEEEE. Trimming removed 4 bases from V and 6 bases from J, with 17 bases in between. There are 14 residues in the CDR3. As DNA, the CDR3 is TGTGCCAGCAGCGGTACGGGACCGGGAGCCGAGCAGTACCTC. The encoded protein is CASSGTGPGAEQYL.

This clonotype occurred once. Since the CDR3 does not end with the conserved phenylalanine or tryptophan, this likely comes from a read error. This chain joins TRBV6-6 and TRBJ1-5; 7 bases fit TRBD1. This CDR3 contains 15 residues. J lost 7 bases, V lost 5 bases, and 11 bases had no gene match. Germline CDR1 and CDR2: MNHNY and SVGAGI (reference sequence). The CDR3 region has the DNA TGTGCCAGCAGTCTAAGTCCGCCAGGGGGACAGCCCCAGCATCTT. Its translation is CASSLSPPGGQPQHL.

Of note for this clonotype: Likely a read error: the CDR3 ends without its conserved phenylalanine or tryptophan. Because the CDR3's place on the DNA is in doubt, the DNA is left out and the CDR3 is given as listed by TCRdb. The rearrangement joins TRBV29-1 to TRBJ2-5; the table's D call of TRBD2 was not tested on the DNA. The CDR3 is 15 amino acids in total, end residues counted. Germline assignment: CDR1 SQVTM and CDR2 ANQGSEA. CDR3 region: CSVRASGRAGETHYY.

In the case of this clonotype: A much larger clone differs from this one at a single base, so this may be a read error. This sequence joins TRBV5-6 and TRBJ2-5; D call uncertain. V shed 3 bases and J shed 4 bases, with 10 bases lying between them. The CDR3 contains 13 residues. Germline lookup yields CDR1 SGHDT and CDR2 YYEEEE. CDR3 amino acids: CASSSHTGETQYF. The CDR3 DNA follows: TGTGCCAGCAGCTCACATACGGGAGAGACCCAGTACTTC.

This clonotype has a single count. A single base separates this from a much larger clone, so it may be a read error. The gene calls are TRBV4-1 and TRBJ2-1, with D uncertain. CDR3 length equals 13 residues. Germline V lookup: CDR1 MGHRA, CDR2 YSYEKL. With 0 bases removed from V and 8 bases from J, the gap between germline ends came to 8 bases. The CDR3 loop reads CASSQEGKYEQFF. The CDR3 DNA reads as TGCGCCAGCAGCCAAGAAGGAAAGTATGAGCAGTTCTTC.

This clonotype was detected only once. The V call is TRBV2, the J call TRBJ2-5; 7 nucleotides match TRBD2. Unmatched junction bases numbered 8, after V lost 8 bases and J lost 5 bases. Germline CDR1 reads SNHLY; CDR2 reads FYNNEI. CDR3 length: 13 amino acids. CDR3: CASHRTSKETQYF. The CDR3, as DNA: TGTGCCAGCCACCGGACTAGTAAGGAGACCCAGTACTTC. The full variable domain, with the rest looked up from reference TRBV2 and TRBJ2-5, is EPEVTQTPSHQVTQMGQEVILRCVPISNHLYFYWYRQILGQKVEFLVSFYNNEISEKSEIFDDQFSVERPDGSNFTLKIRSTKLEDSAMYFCASHRTSKETQYFGPGTRLLVL.

Concerning this clonotype itself: Because the CDR3 is missing its conserved closing phenylalanine or tryptophan, this is likely a read error. This chain connects TRBV11-2 to TRBJ2-7; TRBD2 might be the D (5 bases). The germline gives CDR1 SGHAT, CDR2 FQNNGV. The CDR3 has 14 amino acids. Trimming took off 9 bases at V and 3 bases at J, with 18 bases between the two ends. CDR3 DNA sequence: TGTGCCAGTAGCATAAGGCACGGGATCTACGAGCAGTACTCC. Translated: CASSIRHGIYEQYS.

This clonotype was recorded many times. V usage is TRBV12-3 or TRBV12-4 and J usage is TRBJ2-1; 10 bases are a match to TRBD2. Trimming at V came to 1 base and at J to 6 bases, leaving 3 bases not matched to a gene. CDR3 length: 15 amino acids. CDR3: CASSLGTSGVNEQFF. CDR3 DNA: TGTGCCAGCAGTTTAGGGACTAGCGGAGTCAATGAGCAGTTCTTC.

This clonotype showed up many times. This chain connects TRBV12-3 or TRBV12-4 to TRBJ2-7, with D tentatively TRBD1 (6 bases). This CDR3 has 12 amino acids. Trimming shortened V by 5 bases and J by 3 bases, and 8 bases separated the two germline ends. The CDR3 spells CASSRTVYEQYF. CDR3 in DNA: TGTGCCAGCAGTCGGACAGTCTACGAGCAGTACTTC.

There are many counts of this clonotype. This sequence joins TRBV29-1 and TRBJ1-4; 9 positions match TRBD1. The germline gives CDR1 SQVTM, CDR2 ANQGSEA. Trimming took 6 bases from V and 7 from J; bases not matched to a gene: 9. The length of the CDR3 is 14 residues. The CDR3 nucleotides read TGCAGCGTAGTCACAGGGGGCCTCGGTGAAAAACTGTTTTTT. It translates to CSVVTGGLGEKLFF. The variable domain in full, completed from reference TRBV29-1 and TRBJ1-4, reads SAVISQKPSRDICQRGTSLTIQCQVDSQVTMMFWYRQQPGQSLTLIATANQGSEATYESGFVIDKFPISRPNLTFSTLTVSNMSPEDSSIYLCSVVTGGLGEKLFFGSGTQLSVL.

This clonotype was picked up many times. The chain recombines TRBV6-1 with TRBJ2-1; D is unclear. Trimming left V 2 bases short and J 8 bases short, with 19 bases between. CDR3 length: 16 residues. Germline CDR1 reads MNHNS; CDR2 reads SASEGT. In DNA, the CDR3 is TGTGCCAGCAGTGAAAACGTATTGGCTTCGTCGTATGAGCAGTTCTTC. It translates to CASSENVLASSYEQFF.

In regard to this clonotype: A much larger clone sits a single nucleotide away, making a read error possible. This sequence joins TRBV25-1 and TRBJ2-7; D is tentatively TRBD1 or TRBD2 (5 bases each). Germline V gene sequence: CDR1 MGHDK, CDR2 SYGVNS. The CDR3 is made up of 14 amino acids. The CDR3 DNA follows: TGTGCCAGCAGTGAGGGGGAGAAGTCCTACGAGCAGTGCTTC. Encoded protein: CASSEGEKSYEQCF.

A single count supports this clonotype. A much larger clone differs by one base, so this may be a read error. V gene TRBV29-1 combines with J gene TRBJ1-1, with a weak D call TRBD1 (5 bases). The CDR3 sequence is 14 residues long. Per germline, CDR1 SQVTM and CDR2 ANQGSEA. CDR3 amino acids: CSAETGTIGTEALF. The CDR3 coding sequence is TGCAGCGCCGAAACGGGGACCATTGGCACTGAAGCTCTCTTT.

The chain is built from TRBV28 and TRBJ2-3, with 10 bases that match TRBD1. Germline V CDR1 and CDR2: MDHEN, SYDVKM. This CDR3 region has 15 residues. The V segment lost 8 bases and the J segment 6 bases; nucleotides outside the gene matches: 11. CDR3 sequence (DNA): TGTGCCAGCGGTTCCAGGGACAGGGGTATGGATACGCAGTATTTT. This codes for CASGSRDRGMDTQYF. The variable domain in full, with the rest retrieved from reference TRBV28 and TRBJ2-3, is DVKVTQSSRYLVKRTGEKVFLECVQDMDHENMFWYRQDPGLGLRLIYFSYDVKMKEKGDIPEGYSVSREKKERFSLILESASTNQTSMYLCASGSRDRGMDTQYFGPGTRLTVL.

This clonotype was picked up many times. This chain connects TRBV6-2 or TRBV6-3 to TRBJ1-1; the match to TRBD1 covers 7 bases. The trim removed 10 bases at V and 1 base at J, leaving 9 bases unmatched. CDR1 is MNHEY and CDR2 is SVGEGT in the germline V gene. The CDR3 totals 14 residues. Here the CDR3 DNA reads TGTGCCACCGTCGACAGGGATTCGAACACTGAAGCTTTCTTT. Translated: CATVDRDSNTEAFF.

In the case of this clonotype: A much more abundant neighbour one base away suggests this may be a read error. This sequence joins TRBV6-1 and TRBJ1-5; D uncertain. Germline V gene lookup returns CDR1 MNHNS and CDR2 SASEGT. The CDR3 spans 11 residues. The CDR3 loop is CVSSRGQPQHF. The CDR3 region has the DNA TGTGTCAGCAGTCGGGGACAGCCCCAGCATTTT.

The chain couples TRBV24-1 to TRBJ1-5, with a tentative D call TRBD1 (5 bases). The CDR3 runs 16 residues. Trimming left V 2 bases short and J 5 bases short, with 15 bases between. Germline CDR1 is KGHDR and CDR2 is SFDVKD. The CDR3 nucleotides read TGTGCCACCAGTGATTCCGGGACTCAAGGGTATCAGCCCCAGCATTTT. Protein product: CATSDSGTQGYQPQHF.

Worth noting for this clonotype: This sequence may be a read error, since a much larger clone differs from it by one base. J is TRBJ2-1 and V is TRBV6-1; D is unresolved. Trimming removed 8 bases at V and 6 bases at J, with 14 bases between. Germline values: CDR1 MNHNS, CDR2 SASEGT. The CDR3 is 13 residues long. This CDR3 is CASSSEPSNEQFF. In DNA form, the CDR3 reads TGTGCCAGCTCGTCGGAGCCTTCCAATGAGCAGTTCTTC.

The table lists this clonotype with a few counts. The CDR3 loop reads CASSSPGTGTSYNEQFF. In DNA form, the CDR3 reads TGTGCCAGCAGCTCCCCGGGGACCGGGACCTCCTACAATGAGCAGTTCTTC. This chain connects TRBV7-9 to TRBJ2-1, with D perhaps matching TRBD1 or TRBD2 (5 bases each). This CDR3 contains 17 residues. Per germline, CDR1 SEHNR and CDR2 FQNEAQ (reference sequence). V was shortened by 4 bases and J by 0 bases, with 16 bases between the two germline ends. The whole variable domain, filled in from reference TRBV7-9 and TRBJ2-1, reads DTGVSQNPRHKITKRGQNVTFRCDPISEHNRLYWYRQTLGQGPEFLTYFQNEAQLEKSRLLSDRFSAERPKGSFSTLEIQRTEQGDSAMYLCASSSPGTGTSYNEQFFGPGTRLTVL.

With regard to this clonotype: A much more abundant neighbour one base away suggests this may be a read error. This chain joins TRBV6-2 or TRBV6-3 and TRBJ2-3; D not certain. The length of the CDR3 is 17 residues. The germline V gene encodes CDR1 MNHEY and CDR2 SVGEGT. The CDR3 nucleotides read TGTGCCAGCAGTTACTCAGATCTCGGACGGCGCACAGATATGCAGTATTTT. Its translation: CASSYSDLGRRTDMQYF.